The clone carrying this T cell receptor beta chain was seen ten or more times. V lost 8 bases, J lost 10 bases, and 6 bases stayed unmatched. Germline assignment: CDR1 MNHNS and CDR2 SASEGT. This CDR3 is built from 13 residues. Amplification targeted TCR beta CDR3 regions from RNA transcripts. During a first-round RT-PCR of the TCR CDR3, the HTBI primer set was used. TCRdb redid the calling of the multiplex PCR reads with MiXCR, one entry per CDR3 protein. Of around 700,000 distinct CDR3 sequences in the sample, 18% were seen once. The data were taken from a study of T cells in Graves' hyperthyroidism and ophthalmopathy.

This chain connects TRBV6-1 to TRBJ1-6, with 9 bases identical to TRBD1. This clonotype was sampled from a woman aged 45-65 years with Graves' hyperthyroidism that later progressed to Graves' ophthalmopathy. The specimen was blood. The CDR3 here is CASRGQGTSPLHF. DNA for the CDR3: TGTGCCAGCCGGGGACAGGGAACATCACCCCTCCACTTT.